This T cell receptor (beta chain) comes out of a study of healthy donors' naive CD4 and CD8 T cells. Findings and caveats of the study: Chains were not paired, since alpha and beta were sequenced in bulk. Positive CDR3 charge linked to CD4+ cells, negative to CD8+ cells. A reported CD4+/CD8+ bias affected most V and J genes in naive cells.

The CDR3 length is 18 residues. Trimming cost V 0 bases and J 0 bases, with 16 bases left between them. Germline V gene data show CDR1 as ENHRY and CDR2 as SYGVKD. CD4+CD8-CD45RO-CD45RA+ cells were naive CD4+; CD8+CD4-CD45RA+CD27bright cells were naive CD8+. Starting from approximately 500 ng of total RNA, TCR libraries were made with linear amplification. TCRdb used MiXCR to reprocess the reads, holding one entry per CDR3 protein. The sample gives about 180,000 distinct CDR3 sequences, about 70% of which show up once; around 2% is in the top ten. With regard to this clonotype: Antigen: not known.

What was sequenced was naive CD4+ and CD8+ T cells sorted from blood, pooled from several donors. The TCR originated in a pool of human donors in good health; the sample pools cells from several healthy donors. This sequence joins TRBV10-3 and TRBJ2-3, with D possibly TRBD2 on 5 matching bases. DNA for the CDR3: TGTGCCATCAGTGAGTCGAAAAATGCTAGCTCTAGCACAGATACGCAGTATTTT. Residues: CAISESKNASSSTDTQYF.